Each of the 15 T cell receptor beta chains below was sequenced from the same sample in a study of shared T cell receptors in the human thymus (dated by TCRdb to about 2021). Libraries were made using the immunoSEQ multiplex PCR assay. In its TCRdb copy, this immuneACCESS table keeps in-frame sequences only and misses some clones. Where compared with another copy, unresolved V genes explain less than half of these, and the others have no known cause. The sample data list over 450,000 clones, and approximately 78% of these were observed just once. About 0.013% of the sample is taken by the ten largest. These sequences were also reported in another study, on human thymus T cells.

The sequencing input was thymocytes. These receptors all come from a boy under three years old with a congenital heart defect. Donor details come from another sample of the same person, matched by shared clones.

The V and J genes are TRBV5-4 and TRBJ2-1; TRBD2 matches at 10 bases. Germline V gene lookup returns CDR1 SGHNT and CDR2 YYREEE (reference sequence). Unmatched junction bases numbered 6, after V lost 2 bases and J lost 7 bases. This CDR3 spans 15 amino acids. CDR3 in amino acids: CASSLRSGRVNEQFF. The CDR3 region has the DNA TGTGCCAGCAGCTTAAGGAGCGGGAGGGTGAATGAGCAGTTCTTC.

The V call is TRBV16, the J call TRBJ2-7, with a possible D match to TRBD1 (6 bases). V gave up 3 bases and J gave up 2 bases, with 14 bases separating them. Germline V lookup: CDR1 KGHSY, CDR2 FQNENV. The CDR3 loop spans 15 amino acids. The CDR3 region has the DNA TGTGCCAGCAGCCAGCCCGAGACAGGCGCCTACGAGCAGTACTTC. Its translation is CASSQPETGAYEQYF.

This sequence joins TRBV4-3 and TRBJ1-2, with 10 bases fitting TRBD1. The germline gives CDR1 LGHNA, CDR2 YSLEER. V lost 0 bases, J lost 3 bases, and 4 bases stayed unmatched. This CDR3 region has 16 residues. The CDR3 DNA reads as TGCGCCAGCAGCCAAGATCTGACAGGGGGCGACTATGGCTACACCTTC. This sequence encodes CASSQDLTGGDYGYTF.

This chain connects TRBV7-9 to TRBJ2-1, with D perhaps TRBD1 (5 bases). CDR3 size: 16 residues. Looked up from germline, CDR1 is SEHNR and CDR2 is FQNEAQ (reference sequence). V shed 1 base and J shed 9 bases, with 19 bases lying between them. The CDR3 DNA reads TGTGCCAGCAGCTTAGATGTTGCAGGGTTGCTAGTTGAGCAGTTCTTC. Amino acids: CASSLDVAGLLVEQFF.

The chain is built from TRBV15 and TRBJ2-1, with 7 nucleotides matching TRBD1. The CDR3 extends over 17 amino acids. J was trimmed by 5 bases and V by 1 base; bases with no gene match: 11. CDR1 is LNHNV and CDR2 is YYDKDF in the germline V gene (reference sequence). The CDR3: CATSRVGATGLNNEQFF. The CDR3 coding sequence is TGTGCCACCAGCAGAGTCGGCGCGACAGGGTTAAACAATGAGCAGTTCTTC.

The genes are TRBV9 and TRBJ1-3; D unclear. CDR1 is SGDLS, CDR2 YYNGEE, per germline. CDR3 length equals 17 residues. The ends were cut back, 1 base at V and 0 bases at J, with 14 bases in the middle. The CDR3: CASSVNPLEFSGNTIYF. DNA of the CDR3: TGTGCCAGCAGCGTAAACCCCTTAGAGTTCTCTGGAAACACCATATATTTT.

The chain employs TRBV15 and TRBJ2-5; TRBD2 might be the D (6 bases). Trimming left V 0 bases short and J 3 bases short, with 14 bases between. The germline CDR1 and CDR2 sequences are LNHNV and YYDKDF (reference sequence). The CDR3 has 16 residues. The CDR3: CATSREAAGWEETQYF. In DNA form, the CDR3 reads TGTGCCACCAGCAGAGAGGCTGCGGGATGGGAAGAGACCCAGTACTTC. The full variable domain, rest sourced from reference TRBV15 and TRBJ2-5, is DAMVIQNPRYQVTQFGKPVTLSCSQTLNHNVMYWYQQKSSQAPKLLFHYYDKDFNNEADTPDNFQSRRPNTSFCFLDIRSPGLGDTAMYLCATSREAAGWEETQYFGPGTRLLVL.

CDR3: CASTPGGEGKTYEQYF. Here the CDR3 DNA reads TGTGCCAGCACCCCTGGGGGGGAGGGAAAAACCTACGAGCAGTACTTC. V gene TRBV7-2 combines with J gene TRBJ2-7, with 7 bases fitting TRBD2. The CDR3 is 16 amino acids. V shed 7 bases and J 2 bases; nucleotides not matched to a gene: 14. Germline V gives CDR1 SGHTA, CDR2 FQGNSA.

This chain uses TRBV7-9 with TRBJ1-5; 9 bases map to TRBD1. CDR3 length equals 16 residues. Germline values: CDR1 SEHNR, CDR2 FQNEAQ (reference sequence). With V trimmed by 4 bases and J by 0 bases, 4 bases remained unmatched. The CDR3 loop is CASSYTGGHSNQPQHF. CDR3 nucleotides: TGTGCCAGCAGCTATACAGGGGGCCATAGCAATCAGCCCCAGCATTTT.

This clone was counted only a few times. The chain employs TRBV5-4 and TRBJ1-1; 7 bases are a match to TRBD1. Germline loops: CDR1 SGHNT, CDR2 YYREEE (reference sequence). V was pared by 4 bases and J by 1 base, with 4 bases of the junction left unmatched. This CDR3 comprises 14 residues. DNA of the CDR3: TGTGCCAGCAGCCGGGACAGAAAGAACACTGAAGCTTTCTTT. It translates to CASSRDRKNTEAFF.

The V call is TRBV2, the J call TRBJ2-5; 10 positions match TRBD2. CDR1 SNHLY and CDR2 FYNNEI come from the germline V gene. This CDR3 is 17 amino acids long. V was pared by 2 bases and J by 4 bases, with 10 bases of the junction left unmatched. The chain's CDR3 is CASSEQKLAGVGETQYF. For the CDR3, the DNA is TGTGCCAGCAGTGAACAAAAGCTAGCGGGAGTTGGAGAGACCCAGTACTTC.

CDR3 region: CAWSPKAGRGYSNQPQHF. The CDR3 nucleotides read TGTGCCTGGAGCCCAAAGGCAGGGAGGGGGTATAGCAATCAGCCCCAGCATTTT. The V and J genes are TRBV30 and TRBJ1-5; possible D gene TRBD1, 6 bases. The germline gives CDR1 GTSNPN, CDR2 SVGIG (reference sequence). The V end was cut by 3 bases, the J end by 0 bases, with 21 bases between. CDR3 length: 18 amino acids.

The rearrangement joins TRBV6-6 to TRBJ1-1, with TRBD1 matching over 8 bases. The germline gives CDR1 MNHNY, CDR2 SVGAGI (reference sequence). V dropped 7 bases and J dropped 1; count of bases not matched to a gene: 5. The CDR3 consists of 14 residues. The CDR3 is CASTHRGENTEAFF. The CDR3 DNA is TGTGCCAGCACCCACAGGGGGGAGAACACTGAAGCTTTCTTT.

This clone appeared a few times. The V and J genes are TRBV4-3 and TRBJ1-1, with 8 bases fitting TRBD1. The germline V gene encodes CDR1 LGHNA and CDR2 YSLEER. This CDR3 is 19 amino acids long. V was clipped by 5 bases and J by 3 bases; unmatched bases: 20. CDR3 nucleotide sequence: TGCGCCAGCAGCAACTCGACAGGGGCGGTCGTTATTGGTGACACTGAAGCTTTCTTT. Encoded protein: CASSNSTGAVVIGDTEAFF.

The CDR3, as DNA: TGTGCCAGCAGGCACGGACTAGCGACCACCGGGGAGCTGTTTTTT. The encoded protein is CASRHGLATTGELFF. V gene TRBV2 combines with J gene TRBJ2-2; 9 bases are shared with TRBD2. The length of the CDR3 is 15 residues. Germline V CDR1 and CDR2: SNHLY, FYNNEI. Trimming took 6 bases from V and 4 from J; bases not matched to a gene: 6.